A single sample gave rise to the 8 T cell receptor beta chains below, sequenced in a study of OX40 agonist ivuxolimab in advanced cancers. Libraries were prepared through the immunoSEQ multiplex PCR assay. TCRdb holds this immuneACCESS table with in-frame rearrangements only. Some clones are missing; in checked studies, unresolved V genes explain under half, and the rest has no known cause. The sample table holds 75,000 to 95,000 clones, of which 85% to 90% were seen once. The top ten clonotypes cover about 0.22% of the sample. This sample comprised CD4+ or CD8+ T cells sorted from blood, obtained in a trial of the OX40 agonist ivuxolimab. These receptors all come from an adult with an advanced solid tumor such as melanoma, head and neck, liver or kidney cancer.

The V and J genes are TRBV28 and TRBJ2-5; 12 bases agree with TRBD2. Losses at the gene ends were 5 bases for V and 4 bases for J; bases not matched to a gene: 14. The CDR3 runs to 18 residues. Germline CDR1 reads MDHEN; CDR2 reads SYDVKM. The CDR3 coding sequence is TGTGCCAGCAGTCAGAGACTAGCGGGGGACCGATTGAGAGAGACCCAGTACTTC. It yields the protein CASSQRLAGDRLRETQYF.

V usage is TRBV5-1 and J usage is TRBJ1-5; D unclear. The germline V gene has CDR1 SGHRS and CDR2 YFSETQ. V lost 3 bases, J lost 6 bases, and 13 bases lay in between. This CDR3 region has 14 residues. The CDR3 sequence is CASSSGVGSQPQHF. CDR3 DNA: TGCGCCAGCAGCTCCGGGGTCGGTAGTCAGCCCCAGCATTTT.

This clone was seen just once. The chain recombines TRBV10-3 with TRBJ1-1; no reliable D call. The CDR3 is 15 residues long. In germline, CDR1 is ENHRY, CDR2 SYGVKD. Trimming removed 8 bases from V and 1 base from J, with 17 bases in between. CDR3 region: CAISGPPAENTEAFF. The CDR3 DNA reads TGTGCCATCTCGGGCCCCCCGGCAGAGAACACTGAAGCTTTCTTT.

J is TRBJ2-3 and V is TRBV18; 8 nucleotides agree with TRBD1. The germline gives CDR1 KGHSH, CDR2 LQKENI. The junction had 3 bases not matched to a gene; V was cut back by 3 bases and J by 1 base. The CDR3 totals 15 residues. The CDR3 here is CASSPGQAGTDTQYF. The CDR3 DNA reads TGTGCCAGCTCACCGGGACAGGCGGGCACAGATACGCAGTATTTT.

V gene TRBV9 combines with J gene TRBJ2-7, with D maybe TRBD2 (5 bases). In germline, CDR1 is SGDLS, CDR2 YYNGEE. The V and J ends lost 0 bases and 3 bases respectively, with 13 bases between them. The CDR3 extends over 15 amino acids. The CDR3 DNA follows: TGTGCCAGCAGCGTAGCGGGCCCAGCGGTCTACGAGCAGTACTTC. Encoded protein: CASSVAGPAVYEQYF.

The chain uses TRBV7-3 and TRBJ1-1, with TRBD1 matching 7 bases. CDR3 length: 13 residues. Trimming removed 8 bases from V and 3 bases from J; junction bases left unmatched: 6. Germline CDR1 and CDR2: SGHTA and FQGTGA. The CDR3 coding sequence is TGTGCCAGCGCGAACCAGGGGGACACTGAAGCTTTCTTT. Translating gives CASANQGDTEAFF.

The CDR3 DNA follows: TGCGCCAGCAGCTTAGAGCAGGGGGCGATTGGTGAGCAGTTCTTC. As protein: CASSLEQGAIGEQFF. The rearrangement links TRBV5-1 to TRBJ2-1; 8 bases are shared with TRBD1. Germline trimming cut 2 bases from V and 9 bases from J; bases unmatched to any gene: 10. Germline loops: CDR1 SGHRS, CDR2 YFSETQ. This CDR3 comprises 15 residues. Full variable domain (missing parts from reference TRBV5-1 and TRBJ2-1): KAGVTQTPRYLIKTRGQQVTLSCSPISGHRSVSWYQQTPGQGLQFLFEYFSETQRNKGNFPGRFSGRQFSNSRSEMNVSTLELGDSALYLCASSLEQGAIGEQFFGPGTRLTVL.

This chain uses TRBV7-2 with TRBJ2-1; TRBD2 might be the D (5 bases). Trimming left V 1 base short and J 4 bases short, with 11 bases between. This CDR3 contains 15 residues. Germline V gives CDR1 SGHTA, CDR2 FQGNSA. As DNA, the CDR3 is TGTGCCAGCAGCTTAGGCCCAGCGGAGTACAATGAGCAGTTCTTC. Its protein is CASSLGPAEYNEQFF.